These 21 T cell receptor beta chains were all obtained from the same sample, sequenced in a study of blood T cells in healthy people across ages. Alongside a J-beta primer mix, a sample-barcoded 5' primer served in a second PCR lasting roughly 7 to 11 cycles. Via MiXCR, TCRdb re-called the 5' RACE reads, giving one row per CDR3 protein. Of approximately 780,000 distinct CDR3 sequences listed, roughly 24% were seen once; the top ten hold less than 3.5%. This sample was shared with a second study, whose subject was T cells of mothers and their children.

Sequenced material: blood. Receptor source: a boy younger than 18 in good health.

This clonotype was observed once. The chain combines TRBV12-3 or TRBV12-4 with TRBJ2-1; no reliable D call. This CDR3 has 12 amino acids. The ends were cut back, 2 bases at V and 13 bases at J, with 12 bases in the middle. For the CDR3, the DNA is TGTGCCAGCAGTTTAAGGTTCGCCTTTCAGTTCTTC. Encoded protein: CASSLRFAFQFF.

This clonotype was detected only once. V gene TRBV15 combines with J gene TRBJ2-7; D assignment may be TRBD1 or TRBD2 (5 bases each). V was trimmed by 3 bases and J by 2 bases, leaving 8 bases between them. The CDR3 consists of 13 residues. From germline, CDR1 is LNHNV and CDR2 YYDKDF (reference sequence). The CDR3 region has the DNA TGTGCCACCAGCAGCGGGACCACCTACGAGCAGTACTTC. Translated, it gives CATSSGTTYEQYF. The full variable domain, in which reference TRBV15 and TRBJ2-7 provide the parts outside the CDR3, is DAMVIQNPRYQVTQFGKPVTLSCSQTLNHNVMYWYQQKSSQAPKLLFHYYDKDFNNEADTPDNFQSRRPNTSFCFLDIRSPGLGDTAMYLCATSSGTTYEQYFGPGTRLTVT.

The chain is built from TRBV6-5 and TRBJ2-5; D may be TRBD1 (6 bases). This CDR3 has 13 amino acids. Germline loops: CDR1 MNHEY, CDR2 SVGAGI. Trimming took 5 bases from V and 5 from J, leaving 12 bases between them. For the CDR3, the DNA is TGTGCCAGCAGTCACCGGGACACGGAGACCCAGTACTTC. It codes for CASSHRDTETQYF.

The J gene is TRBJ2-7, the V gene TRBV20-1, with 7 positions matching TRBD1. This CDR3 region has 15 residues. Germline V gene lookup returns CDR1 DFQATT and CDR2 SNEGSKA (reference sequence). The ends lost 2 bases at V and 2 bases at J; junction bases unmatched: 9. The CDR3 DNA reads TGCAGTGCTAGACCGGGACAGCTCATGACCTACGAGCAGTACTTC. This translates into CSARPGQLMTYEQYF.

The CDR3 DNA reads TGTGCCAGCAGTTTTCTAGACCCACAGAGGGGTCAGCCCCAGCATTTT. Translating gives CASSFLDPQRGQPQHF. The chain combines TRBV12-3 or TRBV12-4 with TRBJ1-5, with a possible D match to TRBD1 (5 bases). The V gene lost 3 bases and the J gene lost 6 bases, with 18 bases spanning the gap. The CDR3 has 16 residues.

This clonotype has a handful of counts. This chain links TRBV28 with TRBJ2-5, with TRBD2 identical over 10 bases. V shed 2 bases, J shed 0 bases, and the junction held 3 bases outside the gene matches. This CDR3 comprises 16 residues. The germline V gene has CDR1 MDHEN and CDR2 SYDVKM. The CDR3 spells CASSLKRGGYQETQYF. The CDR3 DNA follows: TGTGCCAGCAGTTTAAAGCGGGGGGGGTACCAAGAGACCCAGTACTTC.

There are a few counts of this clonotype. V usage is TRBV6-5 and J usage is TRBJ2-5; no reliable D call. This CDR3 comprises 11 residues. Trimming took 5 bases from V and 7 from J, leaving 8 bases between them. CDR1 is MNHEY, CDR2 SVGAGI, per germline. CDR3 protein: CASSRLGTQYF. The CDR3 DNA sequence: TGTGCCAGCAGTCGCCTCGGGACCCAGTACTTC.

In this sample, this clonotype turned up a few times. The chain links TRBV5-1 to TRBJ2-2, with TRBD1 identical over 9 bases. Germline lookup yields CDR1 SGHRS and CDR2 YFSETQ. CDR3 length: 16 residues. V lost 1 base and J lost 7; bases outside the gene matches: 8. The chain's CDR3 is CASSLTVQGAGGELFF. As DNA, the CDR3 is TGCGCCAGCAGCTTGACGGTACAGGGGGCTGGCGGGGAGCTGTTTTTT.

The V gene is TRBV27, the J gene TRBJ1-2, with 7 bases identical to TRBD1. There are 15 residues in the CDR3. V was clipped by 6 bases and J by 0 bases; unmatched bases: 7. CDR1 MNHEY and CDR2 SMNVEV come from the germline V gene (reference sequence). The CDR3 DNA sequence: TGTGCCAGCAGGGGCCGGGACAGCGCTAACTATGGCTACACCTTC. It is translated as CASRGRDSANYGYTF.

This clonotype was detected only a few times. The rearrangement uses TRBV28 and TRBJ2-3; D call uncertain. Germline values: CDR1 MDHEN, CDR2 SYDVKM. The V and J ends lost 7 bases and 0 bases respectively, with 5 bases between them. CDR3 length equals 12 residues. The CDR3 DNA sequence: TGTGCCAGCACCAGGAGCACAGATACGCAGTATTTT. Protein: CASTRSTDTQYF.

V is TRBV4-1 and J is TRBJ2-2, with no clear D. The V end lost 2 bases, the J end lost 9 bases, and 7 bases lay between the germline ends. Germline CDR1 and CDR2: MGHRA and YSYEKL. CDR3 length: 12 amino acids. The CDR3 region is CASSQPDRELFF. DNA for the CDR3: TGCGCCAGCAGCCAACCGGACCGGGAGCTGTTTTTT.

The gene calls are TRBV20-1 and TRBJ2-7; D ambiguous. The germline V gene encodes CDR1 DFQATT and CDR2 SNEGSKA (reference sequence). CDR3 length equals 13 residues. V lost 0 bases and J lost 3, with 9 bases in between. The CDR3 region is CSARDPTGYEQYF. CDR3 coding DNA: TGCAGTGCTAGAGATCCCACGGGCTACGAGCAGTACTTC.

CDR3 sequence: CSAWDRGLGNYGYTF. CDR3 nucleotide sequence: TGCAGTGCCTGGGACAGGGGGCTGGGTAACTATGGCTACACCTTC. V is TRBV20-1 and J is TRBJ1-2; 12 bases fit TRBD1. Unmatched junction bases numbered 6, after V lost 6 bases and J lost 1 base. Germline values: CDR1 DFQATT, CDR2 SNEGSKA (reference sequence). The length of the CDR3 is 15 residues.

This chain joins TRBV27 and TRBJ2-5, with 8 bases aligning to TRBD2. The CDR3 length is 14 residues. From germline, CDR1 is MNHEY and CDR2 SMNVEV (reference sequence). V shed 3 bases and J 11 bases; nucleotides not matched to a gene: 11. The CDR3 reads CASSLAGGPMGQYF. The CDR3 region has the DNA TGTGCCAGCAGTTTGGCGGGGGGCCCTATGGGGCAGTACTTC.

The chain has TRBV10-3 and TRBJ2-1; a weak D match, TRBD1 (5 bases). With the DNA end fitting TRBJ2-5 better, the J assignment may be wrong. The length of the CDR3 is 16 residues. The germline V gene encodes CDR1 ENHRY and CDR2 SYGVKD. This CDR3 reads CAISESKARGWETQYF. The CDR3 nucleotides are TGTGCCATCAGTGAGTCGAAAGCAAGGGGCTGGGAGACCCAGTACTTC.

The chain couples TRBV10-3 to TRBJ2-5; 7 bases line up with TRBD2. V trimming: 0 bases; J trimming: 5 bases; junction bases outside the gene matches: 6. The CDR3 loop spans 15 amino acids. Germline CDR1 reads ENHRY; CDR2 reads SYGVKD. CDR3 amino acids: CAISESQGGVETQYF. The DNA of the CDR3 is TGTGCCATCAGTGAGTCCCAGGGAGGGGTTGAGACCCAGTACTTC.

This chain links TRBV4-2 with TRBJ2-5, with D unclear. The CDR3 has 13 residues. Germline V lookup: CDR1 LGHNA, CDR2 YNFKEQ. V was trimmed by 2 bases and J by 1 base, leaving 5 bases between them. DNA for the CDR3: TGTGCCAGCAGCCAAAAGGGCCAAGAGACCCAGTACTTC. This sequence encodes CASSQKGQETQYF.

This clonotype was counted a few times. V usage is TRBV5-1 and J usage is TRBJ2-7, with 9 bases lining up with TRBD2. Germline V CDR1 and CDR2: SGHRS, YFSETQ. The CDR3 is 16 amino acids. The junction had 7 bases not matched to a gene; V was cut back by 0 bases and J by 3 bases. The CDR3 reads CASSLDGSSGVYEQYF. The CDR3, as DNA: TGCGCCAGCAGCTTGGACGGGTCTAGCGGGGTCTACGAGCAGTACTTC.

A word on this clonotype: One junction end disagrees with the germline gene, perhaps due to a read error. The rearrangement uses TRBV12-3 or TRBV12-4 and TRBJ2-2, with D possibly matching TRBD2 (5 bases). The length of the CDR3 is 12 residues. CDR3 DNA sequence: TGTGCCTGCAGTTTAGCGCCAGGGGAGCTGTTTTTT. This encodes CACSLAPGELFF.

CDR3 sequence: CASSPGTGDPSEYF. The CDR3 DNA follows: TGTGCCAGCAGTCCCGGGACAGGGGACCCTAGTGAGTACTTC. V is TRBV12-3 or TRBV12-4 and J is TRBJ2-7, with 10 positions matching TRBD1. The CDR3 loop spans 14 amino acids. The V gene end was trimmed by 5 bases and the J gene end by 11 bases; junction bases not matched to a gene: 12.

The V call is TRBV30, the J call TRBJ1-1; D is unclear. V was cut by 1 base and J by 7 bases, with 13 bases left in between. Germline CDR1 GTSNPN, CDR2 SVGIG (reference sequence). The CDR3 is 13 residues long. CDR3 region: CAWSAVPGLEAFF. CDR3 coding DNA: TGTGCCTGGAGTGCCGTCCCAGGACTTGAAGCTTTCTTT.